This T cell receptor (beta chain) was captured in a study of Tregs in tolerant kidney transplant recipients. Mixed chimerism was transient after nonmyeloablative marrow transplants from related graft donors. Thawed PBMCs were FACS-sorted into unstimulated CD4+CD25+CD127- regulatory T cells, CD4+CD25- non-regulatory cells, CD4 and CD8 cells. Using immunoSEQ multiplex PCR, the repertoire was profiled, and TCRdb retains in-frame clones only, with some absent. This sample has 75,000 to 100,000 clones, with approximately 93% found just once. V gave up 5 bases and J gave up 6 bases, with 18 bases separating them. In germline, CDR1 is SGHRS, CDR2 YFSETQ. The CDR3 totals 16 residues. General study points: Some patients' samples used different primers over time, so nucleotide sequences weren't comparable. Antigen-driven expansion was suggested because donor-specific Tregs expanded more than all Tregs in tolerant patients. Activated donor B cell expansion appeared to reveal the most relevant donor-specific TCRbeta repertoire.

Comment on this clone: Its antigen is unknown.

The sample was CD4+ T cells from blood (PBMCs), taken 12 months after the transplant. The chain couples TRBV5-1 to TRBJ1-6; no reliable D call. The receptor was isolated from a human patient who received a combined kidney and bone marrow transplant. Some T cells may be provided by the graft donor. In DNA, the CDR3 is TGCGCCAGCAGTACTCAAGGAGGGAGCAGTAATTCACCCCTCCACTTT. It translates to CASSTQGGSSNSPLHF.